A single sample gave rise to the 27 T cell receptor beta chains below, sequenced in a study of brain metastases from non-small cell lung cancer. Profiling relied on immunoSEQ multiplex PCR, and the TCRdb table lists in-frame clones only, not all of them. The sample comprises some 3,100 clones, about 95% of which are singletons, and around 1.9% rests with the top ten. Sequencing input: tumor-adjacent normal tissue. Every receptor here comes from a donor older than 35 with non-small cell lung cancer.

This sequence joins TRBV6-5 and TRBJ1-2; no clear D. The ends were cut back, 0 bases at V and 6 bases at J, with 11 bases in the middle. The CDR3 consists of 14 residues. CDR1 and CDR2 from the germline V gene are MNHEY and SVGAGI. The DNA of the CDR3 is TGTGCCAGCAGTTACTCGAGTCTCAGCAATGGCTACACCTTC. Amino acids: CASSYSSLSNGYTF.

V usage is TRBV2 and J usage is TRBJ2-7, with 7 bases aligning to TRBD2. The CDR3 is made up of 14 amino acids. Per the germline V gene, CDR1 is SNHLY and CDR2 is FYNNEI. Unmatched junction bases numbered 11, after V lost 6 bases and J lost 6 bases. The CDR3: CASSPSLWGGEQYF. For the CDR3, the DNA is TGTGCCAGCAGCCCGTCCCTCTGGGGGGGCGAGCAGTACTTC.

This chain joins TRBV2 and TRBJ2-7; 7 bases line up with TRBD2. Germline assignment: CDR1 SNHLY and CDR2 FYNNEI. There are 15 residues in the CDR3. Trimming took 6 bases from V and 0 from J; bases not matched to a gene: 8. The CDR3 sequence is CASRPTSVSSYEQYF. The CDR3 DNA reads TGTGCCAGCAGACCAACTAGCGTAAGCTCCTACGAGCAGTACTTC.

The chain recombines TRBV28 with TRBJ2-1; D is undetermined. Germline V gene data show CDR1 as MDHEN and CDR2 as SYDVKM. The CDR3 consists of 11 residues. The V end lost 3 bases, the J end lost 10 bases, and 7 bases lay between the germline ends. The CDR3: CASSFPGEQFF. DNA of the CDR3: TGTGCCAGCAGTTTCCCCGGGGAGCAGTTCTTC. The whole variable domain, filled in from reference TRBV28 and TRBJ2-1, reads DVKVTQSSRYLVKRTGEKVFLECVQDMDHENMFWYRQDPGLGLRLIYFSYDVKMKEKGDIPEGYSVSREKKERFSLILESASTNQTSMYLCASSFPGEQFFGPGTRLTVL.

The chain carries TRBV2 and TRBJ2-2; D gene ambiguous. This CDR3 is 16 amino acids long. V lost 2 bases and J 0 bases, leaving 10 bases between the germline ends. Germline V gives CDR1 SNHLY, CDR2 FYNNEI. The CDR3 is CASSESEGTNTGELFF. The CDR3 nucleotides are TGTGCCAGCAGTGAATCAGAAGGGACGAACACCGGGGAGCTGTTTTTT.

V is TRBV7-9 and J is TRBJ2-2; 8 positions agree with TRBD1. V dropped 5 bases and J dropped 5; count of bases not matched to a gene: 7. This CDR3 is 15 amino acids long. The germline V gene has CDR1 SEHNR and CDR2 FQNEAQ (reference sequence). The CDR3: CASSPGTGQTGELFF. The CDR3 nucleotides are TGTGCCAGCAGCCCCGGGACAGGACAGACCGGGGAGCTGTTTTTT.

This clone appeared once. V and J are TRBV6-5 and TRBJ2-1; 12 bases match TRBD2. Germline values: CDR1 MNHEY, CDR2 SVGAGI. The V segment lost 10 bases and the J segment 7 bases; nucleotides outside the gene matches: 5. This CDR3 is built from 13 residues. The CDR3 loop is CATASGGGNEQFF. In DNA, the CDR3 is TGTGCCACCGCTAGCGGGGGGGGGAATGAGCAGTTCTTC.

The CDR3 here is CATSRDRDQETQYF. CDR3 nucleotide sequence: TGTGCCACCAGCAGAGACAGGGACCAAGAGACCCAGTACTTC. The chain carries TRBV15 and TRBJ2-5, with TRBD1 as a possible D gene (5 bases). CDR1 is LNHNV and CDR2 is YYDKDF in the germline V gene (reference sequence). V was trimmed by 0 bases and J by 0 bases, leaving 5 bases between them. The CDR3 contains 14 residues.

The J gene is TRBJ1-6, the V gene TRBV30; 7 bases line up with TRBD1. J was trimmed by 4 bases and V by 4 bases; bases with no gene match: 1. The CDR3 consists of 13 residues. Germline lookup yields CDR1 GTSNPN and CDR2 SVGIG (reference sequence). CDR3 sequence: CAWTGQYNSPLHF. In DNA form, the CDR3 reads TGTGCCTGGACGGGACAGTATAATTCACCCCTCCACTTT. Looking up the rest from reference TRBV30 and TRBJ1-6 gives the full variable domain: SQTIHQWPATLVQPVGSPLSLECTVEGTSNPNLYWYRQAAGRGLQLLFYSVGIGQISSEVPQNLSASRPQDRQFILSSKKLLLSDSGFYLCAWTGQYNSPLHFGNGTRLTVT.

The chain joins TRBV4-3 to TRBJ2-3; 7 bases agree with TRBD2. V lost 5 bases and J lost 3; bases outside the gene matches: 5. Germline values: CDR1 LGHNA, CDR2 YSLEER. The CDR3 loop spans 14 amino acids. DNA for the CDR3: TGCGCCAGCAGCTCGGGACTAACGACAGATACGCAGTATTTT. This sequence encodes CASSSGLTTDTQYF.

The chain uses TRBV6-2 or TRBV6-3 and TRBJ1-2; unclear D gene. CDR1 is MNHEY and CDR2 is SVGEGT in the germline V gene. The CDR3 length is 14 residues. The germline V and J ends were trimmed by 2 bases and 4 bases, with 11 bases remaining between them. The CDR3 protein is CASSYLGGSYGYTF. The CDR3 bases are TGTGCCAGCAGTTACCTGGGAGGCAGCTATGGCTACACCTTC.

Comment on this clone: The junction departs from germline at one end; a sequencing error may be responsible. The rearrangement uses TRBV5-4 and TRBJ2-5; maybe TRBD2 (6 bases). CDR1 and CDR2 from the germline V gene are SGHNT and YYREEE (reference sequence). This CDR3 comprises 16 residues. CDR3 protein: CASSLGWIGGQETQYF. CDR3 bases: TGTGCCAGTAGCTTGGGGTGGATCGGGGGACAAGAGACCCAGTACTTC.

The rearrangement links TRBV6-1 to TRBJ1-5; TRBD1 might be the D (6 bases). Trimming stripped 3 bases from V and 7 bases from J, with 13 bases between. This CDR3 region has 14 residues. Germline V gene data show CDR1 as MNHNS and CDR2 as SASEGT. The CDR3 region has the DNA TGTGCCAGCAGTGATACGGGGGCACGGCAGCCCCAGCATTTT. Protein: CASSDTGARQPQHF.

V gene TRBV7-9 combines with J gene TRBJ1-3; 8 bases are shared with TRBD1. CDR1 and CDR2 (germline): SEHNR, FQNEAQ (reference sequence). The CDR3 contains 14 residues. The V segment lost 4 bases and the J segment 2 bases; nucleotides outside the gene matches: 1. The CDR3 loop reads CASSSGQAGNTIYF. CDR3 bases: TGTGCCAGCAGCTCGGGACAGGCTGGAAACACCATATATTTT.

The chain links TRBV5-1 to TRBJ1-1; D call uncertain. CDR3 length: 14 residues. V gave up 3 bases and J gave up 1 base, with 10 bases separating them. The germline gives CDR1 SGHRS, CDR2 YFSETQ. The CDR3 sequence is CASSSFLQNTEAFF. CDR3 nucleotide sequence: TGCGCCAGCAGCTCGTTTCTCCAGAACACTGAAGCTTTCTTT. Using reference TRBV5-1 and TRBJ1-1 for the parts outside the CDR3, the full variable domain is KAGVTQTPRYLIKTRGQQVTLSCSPISGHRSVSWYQQTPGQGLQFLFEYFSETQRNKGNFPGRFSGRQFSNSRSEMNVSTLELGDSALYLCASSSFLQNTEAFFGQGTRLTVV.

The rearrangement links TRBV6-2 or TRBV6-3 to TRBJ2-3; 13 bases match TRBD2. Germline-derived CDR1 and CDR2 are MNHEY and SVGEGT. The CDR3 is made up of 15 amino acids. V gave up 6 bases and J gave up 9 bases; unmatched junction bases: 9. The CDR3 loop is CASSPLRLAGGTQYF. CDR3 sequence (DNA): TGTGCCAGCAGCCCCCTGAGACTAGCGGGAGGAACGCAGTATTTT.

The chain recombines TRBV5-6 with TRBJ1-2, with D perhaps TRBD1 (5 bases). The CDR3 loop spans 15 amino acids. The V and J ends lost 4 bases and 4 bases respectively, with 17 bases between them. The germline gives CDR1 SGHDT, CDR2 YYEEEE. CDR3 residues: CASSPGGGGGYGYTF. The DNA for the CDR3 is TGTGCCAGCAGCCCGGGGGGAGGAGGCGGCTATGGCTACACCTTC.

This chain uses TRBV14 with TRBJ1-3, with D possibly matching TRBD1 (5 bases). Germline lookup yields CDR1 SGHDN and CDR2 FVKESK. Trimming shortened V by 4 bases and J by 3 bases, and 16 bases separated the two germline ends. This CDR3 is built from 16 residues. The CDR3 nucleotides are TGTGCCAGCAGCCGAGCGGGACCGCACTTTGGAAACACCATATATTTT. It yields the protein CASSRAGPHFGNTIYF. The full variable domain, with the rest looked up from reference TRBV14 and TRBJ1-3, is EAGVTQFPSHSVIEKGQTVTLRCDPISGHDNLYWYRRVMGKEIKFLLHFVKESKQDESGMPNNRFLAERTGGTYSTLKVQPAELEDSGVYFCASSRAGPHFGNTIYFGEGSWLTVV.

As concerns this clone: An end of the junction does not agree with germline; a read error may underlie this. The chain uses TRBV18 and TRBJ1-4; D is unclear. Germline CDR1 reads KGHSH; CDR2 reads LQKENI. This CDR3 is built from 12 residues. The CDR3 sequence is CASSPTNKKLFF. CDR3 DNA: TGTGCCAGCTCACCTACTAATAAAAAACTGTTTTTT.

This chain joins TRBV2 and TRBJ2-7, with D uncertain. CDR3 length: 10 amino acids. With 3 bases removed from V and 10 bases from J, the gap between germline ends came to 7 bases. The germline gives CDR1 SNHLY, CDR2 FYNNEI. The CDR3: CASSDSLQYF. The CDR3 DNA is TGTGCCAGCAGTGATTCTCTACAGTACTTC.

V is TRBV6-5 and J is TRBJ1-5; D gene ambiguous. Trimming took 6 bases from V and 5 from J, leaving 14 bases between them. The germline V gene has CDR1 MNHEY and CDR2 SVGAGI. This CDR3 region has 14 residues. For the CDR3, the DNA is TGTGCCAGCAGGACCGAGGGCGGCCATCAGCCCCAGCATTTT. It is translated as CASRTEGGHQPQHF.

The CDR3 reads CASSTSGGNTGELFF. The CDR3 nucleotides are TGTGCCAGCAGCACATCCGGGGGGAACACCGGGGAGCTGTTTTTT. This rearrangement joins TRBV11-1 to TRBJ2-2; D possibly corresponds to TRBD2 (6 bases). CDR1 is SGHAT and CDR2 is FQDESV in the germline V gene (reference sequence). The CDR3 runs to 15 residues. Trimming stripped 5 bases from V and 1 base from J, with 11 bases between. Full variable domain (rest looked up from reference TRBV11-1 and TRBJ2-2): EAEVAQSPRYKITEKSQAVAFWCDPISGHATLYWYRQILGQGPELLVQFQDESVVDDSQLPKDRFSAERLKGVDSTLKIQPAELGDSAMYLCASSTSGGNTGELFFGEGSRLTVL.

The chain recombines TRBV5-4 with TRBJ2-1; 8 bases match TRBD2. Trimming took 0 bases from V and 6 from J; bases not matched to a gene: 8. CDR1 is SGHNT, CDR2 YYREEE, per germline (reference sequence). The CDR3 length is 16 residues. CDR3 nucleotide sequence: TGTGCCAGCAGCTTGGCGGGGGGGCGCGCAGGCAATGAGCAGTTCTTC. Amino acid sequence: CASSLAGGRAGNEQFF.

The V gene is TRBV28, the J gene TRBJ2-1; 10 bases map to TRBD2. The germline V gene has CDR1 MDHEN and CDR2 SYDVKM. The CDR3 has 15 amino acids. Germline trimming cut 2 bases from V and 6 bases from J; bases unmatched to any gene: 4. The CDR3 loop reads CASSLLSGRANEQFF. The CDR3 bases are TGTGCCAGCAGTTTACTCAGCGGGAGGGCCAATGAGCAGTTCTTC.

The gene calls are TRBV9 and TRBJ2-3, with no clear D. With 0 bases removed from V and 1 base from J, the gap between germline ends came to 3 bases. Germline V gene data show CDR1 as SGDLS and CDR2 as YYNGEE. There are 13 residues in the CDR3. This chain's CDR3 is CASSVAGTDTQYF. Written as DNA, the CDR3 is TGTGCCAGCAGCGTAGCCGGCACAGATACGCAGTATTTT.

The count of this clone is one. This chain joins TRBV15 and TRBJ2-5, with D perhaps matching TRBD2 (5 bases). The V gene lost 0 bases and the J gene lost 5 bases, with 13 bases spanning the gap. CDR3 size: 15 residues. The germline gives CDR1 LNHNV, CDR2 YYDKDF (reference sequence). The CDR3 DNA follows: TGTGCCACCAGCAGAGATCGGGGATCGGGGGAGACCCAGTACTTC. Translated: CATSRDRGSGETQYF.

The chain couples TRBV2 to TRBJ2-5; maybe TRBD1 (5 bases). This CDR3 spans 15 amino acids. With 5 bases removed from V and 1 base from J, the gap between germline ends came to 14 bases. Germline V gene lookup returns CDR1 SNHLY and CDR2 FYNNEI. The CDR3 region has the DNA TGTGCCAGCAGTTCCCAGGGTTCGGCCCAAGAGACCCAGTACTTC. Translating gives CASSSQGSAQETQYF.